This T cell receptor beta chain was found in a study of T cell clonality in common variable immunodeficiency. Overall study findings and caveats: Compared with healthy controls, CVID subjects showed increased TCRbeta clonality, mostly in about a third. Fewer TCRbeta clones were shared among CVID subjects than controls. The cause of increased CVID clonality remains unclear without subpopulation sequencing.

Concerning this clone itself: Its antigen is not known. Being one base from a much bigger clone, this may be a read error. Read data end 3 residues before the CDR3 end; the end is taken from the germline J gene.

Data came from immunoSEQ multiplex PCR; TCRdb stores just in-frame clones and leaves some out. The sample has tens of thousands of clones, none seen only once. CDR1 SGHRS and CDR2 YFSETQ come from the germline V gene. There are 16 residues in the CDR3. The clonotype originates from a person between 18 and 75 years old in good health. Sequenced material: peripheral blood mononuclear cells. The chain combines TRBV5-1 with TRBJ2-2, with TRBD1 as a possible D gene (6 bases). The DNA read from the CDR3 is TGCGCCAGCAGCTCCCCGACAGGCCCCGGGGCCAACGTG. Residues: CASSSPTGPGANV. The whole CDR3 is CASSSPTGPGANVLFF.